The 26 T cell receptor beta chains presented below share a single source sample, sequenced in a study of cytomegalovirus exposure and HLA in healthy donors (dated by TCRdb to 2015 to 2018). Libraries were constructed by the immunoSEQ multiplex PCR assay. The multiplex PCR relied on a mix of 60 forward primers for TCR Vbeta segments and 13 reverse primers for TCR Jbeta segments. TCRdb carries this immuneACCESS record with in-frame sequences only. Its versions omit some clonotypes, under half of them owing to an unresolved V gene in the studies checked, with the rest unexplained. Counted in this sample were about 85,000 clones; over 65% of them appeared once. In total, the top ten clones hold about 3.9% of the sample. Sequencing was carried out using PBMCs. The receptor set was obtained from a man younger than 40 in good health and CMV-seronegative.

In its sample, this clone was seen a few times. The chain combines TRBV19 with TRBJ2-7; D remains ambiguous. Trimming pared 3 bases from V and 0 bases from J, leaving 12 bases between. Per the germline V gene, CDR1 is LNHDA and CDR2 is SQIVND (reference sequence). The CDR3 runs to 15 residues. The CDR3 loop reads CASSIGNAFSYEQYF. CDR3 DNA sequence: TGTGCCAGTAGTATCGGTAATGCCTTCTCCTACGAGCAGTACTTC. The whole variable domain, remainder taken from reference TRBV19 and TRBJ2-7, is DGGITQSPKYLFRKEGQNVTLSCEQNLNHDAMYWYRQDPGQGLRLIYYSQIVNDFQKGDIAEGYSVSREKKESFPLTVTSAQKNPTAFYLCASSIGNAFSYEQYFGPGTRLTVT.

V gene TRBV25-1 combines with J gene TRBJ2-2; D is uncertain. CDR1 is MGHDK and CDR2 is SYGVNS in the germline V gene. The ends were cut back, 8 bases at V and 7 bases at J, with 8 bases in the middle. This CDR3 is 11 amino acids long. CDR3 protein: CASLRGGELFF. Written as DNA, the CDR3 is TGTGCCAGCTTGAGAGGCGGGGAGCTGTTTTTT. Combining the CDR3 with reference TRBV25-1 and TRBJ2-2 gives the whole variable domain EADIYQTPRYLVIGTGKKITLECSQTMGHDKMYWYQQDPGMELHLIHYSYGVNSTEKGDLSSESTVSRIRTEHFPLTLESARPSHTSQYLCASLRGGELFFGEGSRLTVL.

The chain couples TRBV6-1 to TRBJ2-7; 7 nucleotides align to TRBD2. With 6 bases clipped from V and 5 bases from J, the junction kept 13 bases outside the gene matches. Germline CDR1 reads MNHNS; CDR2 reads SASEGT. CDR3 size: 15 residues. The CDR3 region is CASSDKAAGPHEQYF. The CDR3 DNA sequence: TGTGCCAGCAGCGACAAAGCAGCGGGACCCCACGAGCAGTACTTC.

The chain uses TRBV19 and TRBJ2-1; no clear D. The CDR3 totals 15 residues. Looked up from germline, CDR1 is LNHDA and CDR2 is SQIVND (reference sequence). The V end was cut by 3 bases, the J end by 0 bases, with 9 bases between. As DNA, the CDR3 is TGTGCCAGTAGTATCACTGCTAGCTCCTACAATGAGCAGTTCTTC. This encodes CASSITASSYNEQFF.

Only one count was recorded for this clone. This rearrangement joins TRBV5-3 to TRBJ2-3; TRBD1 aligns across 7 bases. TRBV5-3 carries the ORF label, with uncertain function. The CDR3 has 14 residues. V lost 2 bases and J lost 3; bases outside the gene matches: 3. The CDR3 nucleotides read TGTGCCAGAAGCTTCGACAGGGTTACAGATACGCAGTATTTT. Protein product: CARSFDRVTDTQYF.

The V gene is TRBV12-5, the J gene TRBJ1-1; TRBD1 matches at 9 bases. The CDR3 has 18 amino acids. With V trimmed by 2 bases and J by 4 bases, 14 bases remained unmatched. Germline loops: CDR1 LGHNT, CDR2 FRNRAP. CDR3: CASGLPPTGGRYGTEAFF. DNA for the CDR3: TGTGCTAGTGGTTTGCCTCCAACAGGGGGCCGTTATGGCACTGAAGCTTTCTTT. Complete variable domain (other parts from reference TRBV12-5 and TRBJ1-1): DARVTQTPRHKVTEMGQEVTMRCQPILGHNTVFWYRQTMMQGLELLAYFRNRAPLDDSGMPKDRFSAEMPDATLATLKIQPSEPRDSAVYFCASGLPPTGGRYGTEAFFGQGTRLTVV.

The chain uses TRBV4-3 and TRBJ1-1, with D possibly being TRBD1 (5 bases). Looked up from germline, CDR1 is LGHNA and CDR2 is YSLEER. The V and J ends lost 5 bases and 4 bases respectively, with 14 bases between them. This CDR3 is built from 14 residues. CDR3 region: CASSKRDVATEAFF. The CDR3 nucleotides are TGCGCCAGCAGCAAGCGGGACGTTGCCACTGAAGCTTTCTTT.

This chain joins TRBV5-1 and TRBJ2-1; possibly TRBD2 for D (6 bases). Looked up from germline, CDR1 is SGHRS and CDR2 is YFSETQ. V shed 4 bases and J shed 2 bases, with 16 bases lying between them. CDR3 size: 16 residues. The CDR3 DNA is TGCGCCAGCAGCCTCCGGGGTGGGGAGGCCTACAATGAGCAGTTCTTC. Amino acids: CASSLRGGEAYNEQFF.

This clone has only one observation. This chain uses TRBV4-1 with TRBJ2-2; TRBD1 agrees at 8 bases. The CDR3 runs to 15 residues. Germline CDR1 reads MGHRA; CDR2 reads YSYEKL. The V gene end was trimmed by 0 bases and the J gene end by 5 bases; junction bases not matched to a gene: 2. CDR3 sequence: CASSQDRGQTGELFF. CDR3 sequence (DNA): TGCGCCAGCAGCCAAGACAGGGGGCAAACCGGGGAGCTGTTTTTT.

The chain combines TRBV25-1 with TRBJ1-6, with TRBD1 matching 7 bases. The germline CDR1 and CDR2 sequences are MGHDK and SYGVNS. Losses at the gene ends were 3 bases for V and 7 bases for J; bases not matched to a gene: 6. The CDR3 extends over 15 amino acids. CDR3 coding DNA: TGTGCCAGCAGTGACTACAGGGGTGAAAATTCACCCCTCCACTTT. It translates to CASSDYRGENSPLHF. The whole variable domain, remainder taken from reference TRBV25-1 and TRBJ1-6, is EADIYQTPRYLVIGTGKKITLECSQTMGHDKMYWYQQDPGMELHLIHYSYGVNSTEKGDLSSESTVSRIRTEHFPLTLESARPSHTSQYLCASSDYRGENSPLHFGNGTRLTVT.

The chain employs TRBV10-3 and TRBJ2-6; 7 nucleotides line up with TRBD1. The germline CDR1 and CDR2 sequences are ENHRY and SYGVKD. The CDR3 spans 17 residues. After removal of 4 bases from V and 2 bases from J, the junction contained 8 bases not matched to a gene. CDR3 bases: TGTGCCATCAGTGTATGGACCCAGGGGGCTGGGGCCAACGTCCTGACTTTC. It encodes CAISVWTQGAGANVLTF.

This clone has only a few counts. The CDR3 loop is CASSLLMSNEQFF. The CDR3 bases are TGTGCCAGCAGCTTACTAATGAGCAATGAGCAGTTCTTC. The chain carries TRBV7-3 and TRBJ2-1; no clear D. V lost 2 bases to trimming and J lost 6 bases, with 8 bases between them. Germline assignment: CDR1 SGHTA and CDR2 FQGTGA. This CDR3 is built from 13 residues.

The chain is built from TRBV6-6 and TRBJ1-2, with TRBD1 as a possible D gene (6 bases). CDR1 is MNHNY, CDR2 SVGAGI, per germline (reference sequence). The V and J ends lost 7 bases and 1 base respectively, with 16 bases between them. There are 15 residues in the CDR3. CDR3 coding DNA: TGTGCCAGCAAGGATCCAGGGGAGGGTAACTATGGCTACACCTTC. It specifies CASKDPGEGNYGYTF.

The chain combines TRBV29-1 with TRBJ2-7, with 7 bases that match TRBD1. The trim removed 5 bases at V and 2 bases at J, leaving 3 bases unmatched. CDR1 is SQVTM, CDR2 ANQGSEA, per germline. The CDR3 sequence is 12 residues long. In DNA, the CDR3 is TGCAGCGTTCGGACAGGCACCTACGAGCAGTACTTC. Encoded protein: CSVRTGTYEQYF.

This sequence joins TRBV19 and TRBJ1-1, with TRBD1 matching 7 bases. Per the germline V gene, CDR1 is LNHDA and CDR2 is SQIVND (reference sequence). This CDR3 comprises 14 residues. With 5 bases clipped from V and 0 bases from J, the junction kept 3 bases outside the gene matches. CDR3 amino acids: CASSPGQLNTEAFF. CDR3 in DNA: TGTGCCAGTAGTCCGGGACAGCTGAACACTGAAGCTTTCTTT.

The CDR3: CASQTGHLSGPQHF. In DNA form, the CDR3 reads TGTGCCAGTCAGACTGGACACCTTTCGGGGCCCCAGCATTTT. The chain uses TRBV6-5 and TRBJ1-5; D may be TRBD1 (5 bases). V gave up 9 bases and J gave up 9 bases, with 21 bases separating them. Germline V gene data show CDR1 as MNHEY and CDR2 as SVGAGI. This CDR3 is built from 14 residues.

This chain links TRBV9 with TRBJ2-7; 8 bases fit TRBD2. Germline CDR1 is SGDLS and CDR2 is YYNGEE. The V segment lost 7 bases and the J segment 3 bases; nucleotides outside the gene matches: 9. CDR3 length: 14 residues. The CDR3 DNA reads TGTGCCAGCGGGGCGGGGGGCAGAGACTACGAGCAGTACTTC. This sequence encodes CASGAGGRDYEQYF.

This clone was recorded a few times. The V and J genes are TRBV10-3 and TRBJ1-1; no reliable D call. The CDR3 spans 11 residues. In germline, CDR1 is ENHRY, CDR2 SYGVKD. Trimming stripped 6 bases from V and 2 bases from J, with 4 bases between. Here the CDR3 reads CAIRSNTEAFF. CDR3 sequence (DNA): TGTGCCATCAGGTCTAACACTGAAGCTTTCTTT.

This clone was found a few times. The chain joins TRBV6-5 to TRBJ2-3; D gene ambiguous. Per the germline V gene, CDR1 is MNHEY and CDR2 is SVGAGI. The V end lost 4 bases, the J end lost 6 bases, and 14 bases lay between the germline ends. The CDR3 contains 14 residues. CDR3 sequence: CASSSIHNVDTQYF. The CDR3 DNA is TGTGCCAGCAGTTCGATACACAATGTGGATACGCAGTATTTT.

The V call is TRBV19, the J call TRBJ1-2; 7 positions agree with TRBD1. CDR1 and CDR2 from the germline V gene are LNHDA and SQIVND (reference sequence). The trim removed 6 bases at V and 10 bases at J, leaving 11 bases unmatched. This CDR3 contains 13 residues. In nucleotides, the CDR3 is TGTGCCAGTAGCATTGGACAGGCCCGTTACTACACCTTC. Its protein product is CASSIGQARYYTF.

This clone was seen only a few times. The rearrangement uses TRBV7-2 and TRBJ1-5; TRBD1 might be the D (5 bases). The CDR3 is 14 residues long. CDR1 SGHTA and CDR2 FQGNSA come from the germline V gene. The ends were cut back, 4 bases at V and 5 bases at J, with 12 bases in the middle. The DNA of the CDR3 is TGTGCCAGCAGCTCCCCCGGGGGGGATCAGCCCCAGCATTTT. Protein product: CASSSPGGDQPQHF.

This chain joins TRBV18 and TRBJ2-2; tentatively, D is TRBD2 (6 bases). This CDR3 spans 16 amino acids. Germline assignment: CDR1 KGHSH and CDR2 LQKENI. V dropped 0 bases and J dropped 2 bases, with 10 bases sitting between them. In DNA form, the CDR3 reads TGTGCCAGCTCACCACCGGAGGGGCTCAACACCGGGGAGCTGTTTTTT. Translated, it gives CASSPPEGLNTGELFF.

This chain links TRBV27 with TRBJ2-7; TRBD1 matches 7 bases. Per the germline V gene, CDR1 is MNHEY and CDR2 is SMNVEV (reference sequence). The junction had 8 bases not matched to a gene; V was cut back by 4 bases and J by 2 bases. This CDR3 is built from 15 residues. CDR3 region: CASSSARQGAYEQYF. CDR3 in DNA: TGTGCCAGCAGTTCCGCCCGACAGGGTGCCTACGAGCAGTACTTC.

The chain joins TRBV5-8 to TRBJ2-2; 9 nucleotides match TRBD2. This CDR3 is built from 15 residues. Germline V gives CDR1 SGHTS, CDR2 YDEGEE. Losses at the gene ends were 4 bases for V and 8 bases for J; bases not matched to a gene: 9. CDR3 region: CASSRHGSGSGELFF. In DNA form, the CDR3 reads TGTGCCAGCAGCAGACACGGTAGCGGGAGTGGGGAGCTGTTTTTT.

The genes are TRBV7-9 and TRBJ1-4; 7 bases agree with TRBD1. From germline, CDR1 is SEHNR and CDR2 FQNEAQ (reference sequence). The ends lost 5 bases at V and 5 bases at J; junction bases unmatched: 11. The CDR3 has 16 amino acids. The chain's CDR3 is CASSLPETGSNEKLFF. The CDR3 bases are TGTGCCAGCAGCCTTCCCGAGACAGGGTCAAATGAAAAACTGTTTTTT.

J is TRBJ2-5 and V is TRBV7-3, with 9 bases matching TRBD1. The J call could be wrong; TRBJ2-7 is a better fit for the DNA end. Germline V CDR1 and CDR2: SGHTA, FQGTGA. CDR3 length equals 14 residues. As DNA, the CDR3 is TGTGCCAGCAGCCCGACAGGGGGGAACTACGAGCAGTACTTC. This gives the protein CASSPTGGNYEQYF.